The 26 T cell receptor beta chains given below trace back to one sample, sequenced in a study of shared clonotypes between healthy human individuals. The protocol was immunoSEQ multiplex PCR, while the TCRdb copy is restricted to in-frame clones and leaves out a portion. This sample has about 480,000 clones, with about 75% found just once. Sample: PBMCs. These receptors were taken from a woman aged 40 to 50 in good health. Some clones in this sample may be carry-over from other donors' samples.

In DNA form, the CDR3 reads TGTGCCAGCAGAAGGGGTCTTGAGCGGGAAGACGAGCAGTACTTC. This translates into CASRRGLEREDEQYF. The chain carries TRBV5-4 and TRBJ2-7, with 7 bases aligning to TRBD2. CDR3 size: 15 residues. V lost 5 bases to trimming and J lost 5 bases; unmatched junction nucleotides: 13. In germline, CDR1 is SGHNT, CDR2 YYREEE (reference sequence). The full variable domain, its missing parts supplied by reference TRBV5-4 and TRBJ2-7, is ETGVTQSPTHLIKTRGQQVTLRCSSQSGHNTVSWYQQALGQGPQFIFQYYREEENGRGNFPPRFSGLQFPNYSSELNVNALELDDSALYLCASRRGLEREDEQYFGPGTRLTVT.

About this clone: A far larger clone is one base from this, pointing to a likely read error. The chain recombines TRBV13 with TRBJ2-1; D is uncertain. Per the germline V gene, CDR1 is PRHDT and CDR2 is FYEKMQ (reference sequence). The CDR3 totals 15 residues. The CDR3 protein is CASSLSRLSYSEQFF. In DNA form, the CDR3 reads TGTGCCAGCAGCTTATCGCGGCTATCATACAGTGAGCAGTTCTTC.

The chain combines TRBV18 with TRBJ2-7; the D call may be TRBD1 or TRBD2 (6 bases each). The CDR3 has 15 amino acids. Between the trimmed V and J ends, which lost 2 bases and 3 bases, there was a span of 14 bases. Looked up from germline, CDR1 is KGHSH and CDR2 is LQKENI. The CDR3, as DNA: TGTGCCAGCTCACCAAGGGGGGACGGATACTACGAGCAGTACTTC. Its protein product is CASSPRGDGYYEQYF. The whole variable domain, filled in from reference TRBV18 and TRBJ2-7, reads NAGVMQNPRHLVRRRGQEARLRCSPMKGHSHVYWYRQLPEEGLKFMVYLQKENIIDESGMPKERFSAEFPKEGPSILRIQQVVRGDSAAYFCASSPRGDGYYEQYFGPGTRLTVT.

This clone was observed a few times. The rearrangement links TRBV11-3 to TRBJ2-7; tentative D call: TRBD1 (5 bases). Between the trimmed V and J ends, which lost 4 bases and 3 bases, there was a span of 16 bases. Germline CDR1 reads SGHNT; CDR2 reads YENEEA. The CDR3 is 15 amino acids. CDR3 loop: CASSSARVGDYEQYF. The CDR3 DNA reads as TGTGCCAGCAGCTCGGCCAGGGTCGGAGACTACGAGCAGTACTTC. Drawing the rest from reference TRBV11-3 and TRBJ2-7, the complete variable domain is EAGVVQSPRYKIIEKKQPVAFWCNPISGHNTLYWYLQNLGQGPELLIRYENEEAVDDSQLPKDRFSAERLKGVDSTLKIQPAELGDSAVYLCASSSARVGDYEQYFGPGTRLTVT.

As for this clone: Other DNA sequences of this sample code for an identical CDR3. This chain links TRBV5-1 with TRBJ2-5, with TRBD1 identical over 8 bases. CDR3 length: 14 amino acids. Germline assignment: CDR1 SGHRS and CDR2 YFSETQ. Trimming removed 4 bases from V and 3 bases from J; junction bases left unmatched: 5. CDR3 in DNA: TGCGCCAGCAGCCTAGGGACAGGCGAAGAGACCCAGTACTTC. Encoded protein: CASSLGTGEETQYF.

The chain combines TRBV6-6 with TRBJ2-7; D not resolved. The CDR3 covers 13 residues. Germline loops: CDR1 MNHNY, CDR2 SVGAGI (reference sequence). V was pared by 0 bases and J by 3 bases, with 6 bases between. CDR3 sequence (DNA): TGTGCCAGCAGTTACTCGCAACTCTACGAGCAGTACTTC. Its translation is CASSYSQLYEQYF.

This clone has just one count. This rearrangement joins TRBV7-2 to TRBJ2-3; 7 bases line up with TRBD1. CDR1 is SGHTA and CDR2 is FQGNSA in the germline V gene. The CDR3 is 16 amino acids. The junction had 8 bases not matched to a gene; V was cut back by 5 bases and J by 0 bases. The CDR3 here is CASSDSRQGSTDTQYF. The CDR3 DNA sequence: TGTGCCAGCAGCGATTCTCGACAGGGCAGCACAGATACGCAGTATTTT.

This clone was counted a few times. This chain links TRBV5-1 with TRBJ1-1, with 8 bases that match TRBD1. In germline, CDR1 is SGHRS, CDR2 YFSETQ. The V segment lost 4 bases and the J segment 2 bases; nucleotides outside the gene matches: 7. This CDR3 is 15 amino acids long. The DNA for the CDR3 is TGCGCCAGCAGCGAGGGACAGGCCGATAACACTGAAGCTTTCTTT. It translates to CASSEGQADNTEAFF.

Only one count was recorded for this clone. This sequence joins TRBV9 and TRBJ2-7; perhaps TRBD2 as D (5 bases). CDR1 and CDR2 (germline): SGDLS, YYNGEE. V lost 0 bases and J 3 bases, leaving 10 bases between the germline ends. The CDR3 covers 14 residues. The CDR3 nucleotides read TGTGCCAGCAGCGTAGGATCCCGGGACTACGAGCAGTACTTC. This sequence encodes CASSVGSRDYEQYF.

V is TRBV2 and J is TRBJ1-1; no reliable D call. The CDR3 extends over 14 amino acids. Trimming stripped 4 bases from V and 2 bases from J, with 11 bases between. The V gene's germline CDR1 is SNHLY and CDR2 FYNNEI. The CDR3 DNA reads as TGTGCCAGCAGTGTGGAGGGCCCTAACACTGAAGCTTTCTTT. It codes for CASSVEGPNTEAFF.

The chain employs TRBV6-1 and TRBJ1-5; 8 positions match TRBD1. This CDR3 contains 17 residues. V gave up 3 bases and J gave up 0 bases; unmatched junction bases: 7. The germline gives CDR1 MNHNS, CDR2 SASEGT. The CDR3: CASSDYDRGHSNQPQHF. Here the CDR3 DNA reads TGTGCCAGCAGTGATTACGACAGGGGTCATAGCAATCAGCCCCAGCATTTT.

The chain recombines TRBV7-9 with TRBJ2-3; D is possibly TRBD2 (6 bases). In germline, CDR1 is SEHNR, CDR2 FQNEAQ (reference sequence). The CDR3 length is 18 residues. The V end lost 4 bases, the J end lost 8 bases, and 28 bases lay between the germline ends. CDR3 residues: CASSSRPRGVQEAGTQYF. As DNA, the CDR3 is TGTGCCAGCAGCTCTCGCCCGCGGGGAGTGCAGGAGGCGGGTACGCAGTATTTT.

The V call is TRBV5-1, the J call TRBJ2-3; 7 bases are shared with TRBD2. There are 16 residues in the CDR3. Germline CDR1 is SGHRS and CDR2 is YFSETQ. The J segment lost 0 bases and the V segment lost 1 base, leaving 5 bases of the junction unmatched. For the CDR3, the DNA is TGCGCCAGCAGCTTGACTGGCGGGAGTAGCACAGATACGCAGTATTTT. Protein sequence: CASSLTGGSSTDTQYF.

As to this clone: This may be a read error, as it is one base from a much larger clone. At the DNA level, this CDR3 is encoded by other sequences in the same sample as well. The chain carries TRBV2 and TRBJ2-2, with D hard to call. CDR3 length equals 12 residues. CDR1 SNHLY and CDR2 FYNNEI come from the germline V gene. The CDR3 bases are TGTGCCAGCAATCTGGTGACCGGAGAGCTGTTTTTT. As protein: CASNLVTGELFF.

The chain is built from TRBV6-1 and TRBJ1-5, with D tentatively TRBD1 (6 bases). Trimming removed 5 bases from V and 4 bases from J, with 6 bases in between. CDR1 and CDR2 (germline): MNHNS, SASEGT. The CDR3 spans 12 residues. The CDR3 spells CASSTGNQPQHF. In DNA, the CDR3 is TGTGCCAGCAGTACAGGGAATCAGCCCCAGCATTTT.

V and J are TRBV14 and TRBJ2-5; D possibly corresponds to TRBD2 (7 bases). The CDR3 loop spans 16 amino acids. With 4 bases removed from V and 4 bases from J, the gap between germline ends came to 19 bases. Per germline, CDR1 SGHDN and CDR2 FVKESK. Here the CDR3 DNA reads TGTGCCAGCAGCCCCGGGGGCGGGGGATCCGGAGAGACCCAGTACTTC. This codes for CASSPGGGGSGETQYF.

The V call is TRBV7-2, the J call TRBJ2-1; D might be TRBD1 (6 bases). The CDR3 spans 16 residues. Trimming shortened V by 6 bases and J by 5 bases, and 20 bases separated the two germline ends. The germline V gene encodes CDR1 SGHTA and CDR2 FQGNSA. CDR3 sequence (DNA): TGTGCCAGCAGGCGTGGGGGCGTACAGGGCCACAATGAGCAGTTCTTC. It specifies CASRRGGVQGHNEQFF.

The chain joins TRBV6-6 to TRBJ2-1; a possible D gene is TRBD1 (5 bases). The CDR3 has 14 amino acids. Looked up from germline, CDR1 is MNHNY and CDR2 is SVGAGI (reference sequence). Trimming removed 0 bases from V and 4 bases from J, with 7 bases in between. The CDR3 nucleotides read TGTGCCAGCAGTTACTCTCCAGGGTACAATGAGCAGTTCTTC. This gives the protein CASSYSPGYNEQFF.

This clone was counted between two and nine times. The chain couples TRBV14 to TRBJ2-1; perhaps D is TRBD1 or TRBD2 (5 bases each). V was clipped by 0 bases and J by 9 bases, with 6 bases between them. The CDR3 runs 12 residues. CDR1 is SGHDN and CDR2 is FVKESK in the germline V gene. For the CDR3, the DNA is TGTGCCAGCAGCCAAGATGGGGGTGAGCAGTTCTTC. Translation: CASSQDGGEQFF.

The V and J genes are TRBV28 and TRBJ2-7, with 7 bases identical to TRBD1. The CDR3 loop spans 14 amino acids. The J segment lost 2 bases and the V segment lost 6 bases, leaving 7 bases of the junction unmatched. Germline CDR1 is MDHEN and CDR2 is SYDVKM. CDR3 nucleotides: TGTGCCAGCAGGCTTGGACAGGTTCCCTACGAGCAGTACTTC. Amino acids: CASRLGQVPYEQYF.

The chain carries TRBV30 and TRBJ1-3, with D unresolved. Trimming pared 0 bases from V and 0 bases from J, leaving 12 bases between. CDR1 GTSNPN and CDR2 SVGIG come from the germline V gene (reference sequence). The CDR3 is 16 amino acids. The CDR3 DNA sequence: TGTGCCTGGAGTGTACAAGGCCGGATCTCTGGAAACACCATATATTTT. Translating gives CAWSVQGRISGNTIYF.

J is TRBJ2-3 and V is TRBV19, with D possibly matching TRBD1 (7 bases). The germline V gene encodes CDR1 LNHDA and CDR2 SQIVND (reference sequence). Trimming cost V 10 bases and J 5 bases, with 19 bases left between them. This CDR3 comprises 14 residues. In DNA form, the CDR3 reads TGTGCCACCGGGACCAGGGGGGCCGTAGATACGCAGTATTTT. It is translated as CATGTRGAVDTQYF.

This clone was seen a single time. Just one base apart from a much larger clone, this may be a read error. The rearrangement links TRBV2 to TRBJ1-3; D is undetermined. The germline gives CDR1 SNHLY, CDR2 FYNNEI. This CDR3 comprises 13 residues. Trimming removed 6 bases from V and 0 bases from J, with 6 bases in between. CDR3 bases: TGTGCCAGCAGGGGGATCTCTGGAAACACCATATATTTT. Protein product: CASRGISGNTIYF. Full variable domain (missing parts from reference TRBV2 and TRBJ1-3): EPEVTQTPSHQVTQMGQEVILRCVPISNHLYFYWYRQILGQKVEFLVSFYNNEISEKSEIFDDQFSVERPDGSNFTLKIRSTKLEDSAMYFCASRGISGNTIYFGEGSWLTVV.

This chain joins TRBV4-1 and TRBJ2-3; TRBD2 agrees at 11 bases. With V trimmed by 4 bases and J by 5 bases, 11 bases remained unmatched. Germline CDR1 reads MGHRA; CDR2 reads YSYEKL. The CDR3 covers 17 residues. Here the CDR3 DNA reads TGCGCCAGCAGCCGCACGGGACTAGCGGTTGGGGGAGATACGCAGTATTTT. This translates into CASSRTGLAVGGDTQYF.

This clone was detected only a few times. This chain joins TRBV14 and TRBJ1-4, with D unclear. The CDR3 sequence is 14 residues long. The germline CDR1 and CDR2 sequences are SGHDN and FVKESK. Trimming took 4 bases from V and 2 from J, leaving 8 bases between them. CDR3 nucleotides: TGTGCCAGCAGCCCCCGTTTCACTAATGAAAAACTGTTTTTT. This encodes CASSPRFTNEKLFF.

The CDR3: CASSLPTGSYEQYF. In nucleotides, the CDR3 is TGCGCCAGCAGCTTGCCGACGGGATCCTACGAGCAGTACTTC. The rearrangement joins TRBV5-1 to TRBJ2-7; D is possibly TRBD2 (5 bases). Per germline, CDR1 SGHRS and CDR2 YFSETQ. CDR3 size: 14 residues. Trimming shortened V by 1 base and J by 1 base, and 9 bases separated the two germline ends.